This is a list of T cell receptor beta chains from one sample in a study of blood T cells in healthy people across ages. TCRdb reanalysed the 5' RACE reads using MiXCR and keeps one entry per CDR3 protein. The sample carries over a million distinct CDR3 sequences, around 25% recorded once. The sample was also reused in another study, on T cells of mothers and their children.

Sequenced material: blood. Receptors originate from a girl aged 2 to 10 in good health. Both conserved end residues are part of each CDR3. The order of the fields is V gene, D gene, clone size, J gene, CDR3 protein, CDR3 DNA. A D gene is named only where the DNA matches it firmly. Clone size, where shown, is once, few, many, or a class for clones that have expanded.

>TRBV28|NA|few|TRBJ2-7
CASSPYLETGYEQYF
TGTGCCAGCAGTCCCTACCTCGAGACGGGCTACGAGCAGTACTTC
>TRBV4-1|NA|few|TRBJ2-6
CASSQEYSSGANVLTF
TGCGCCAGCAGCCAAGAATACAGCTCTGGGGCCAACGTCCTGACTTTC
>TRBV27|TRBD2|few|TRBJ2-3
CASSFILAGGGEQYF
TGTGCCAGCAGTTTCATCTTGGCGGGAGGAGGGGAGCAGTATTTT
>TRBV12-3/TRBV12-4|NA|NA|TRBJ2-1
CASSLLDSSYNEQFF
TGTGCCAGCAGTTTATTAGATTCATCCTACAATGAGCAGTTCTTC
>TRBV12-3/TRBV12-4|TRBD2|few|TRBJ2-7
CASSPGGISAGEQYF
TGTGCCAGCAGTCCCGGGGGGATATCCGCAGGGGAGCAGTACTTC
>TRBV20-1|NA|NA|TRBJ1-3
CSARDRHSGNTIYF
TGCAGTGCTAGAGATCGGCACTCTGGAAACACCATATATTTT
>TRBV4-1|NA|many|TRBJ2-5
CASSQLSARTFQETQYF
TGCGCCAGCAGCCAACTCAGCGCCAGGACATTTCAAGAGACCCAGTACTTC
>TRBV21-1|NA|few|TRBJ1-5
CASSTVGQINQPQHF
TGTGCCAGCAGCACGGTGGGACAGATCAATCAGCCCCAGCATTTT
>TRBV3-1|NA|NA|TRBJ1-4
CASSAGINEKLFF
TGTGCCAGCAGCGCAGGCATTAATGAAAAACTGTTTTTT
>TRBV7-9|TRBD2|NA|TRBJ2-1
CASSSPDLPSGDFYNEQFF
TGTGCCAGCAGCTCACCCGATTTACCCAGCGGGGATTTCTACAATGAGCAGTTCTTC
>TRBV6-1|TRBD2|NA|TRBJ2-1
CASSVMLAVHNEQFF
TGTGCCAGCAGTGTCATGCTAGCGGTTCACAATGAGCAGTTCTTC
>TRBV27|NA|few|TRBJ1-1
CASSTSRRDTEAFF
TGTGCCAGCAGTACTTCCCGACGGGACACTGAAGCTTTCTTT
>TRBV10-3|NA|few|TRBJ1-1
CAIMVSLNTEAFF
TGTGCCATCATGGTTAGCCTGAACACTGAAGCTTTCTTT
>TRBV4-3|TRBD1|few|TRBJ1-4
CASSQDKTGTGNEKLFF
TGCGCCAGCAGCCAAGATAAGACCGGGACAGGGAATGAAAAACTGTTTTTT
>TRBV10-3|NA|NA|TRBJ2-5
CAISEVAGQETQYF
TGTGCCATCAGTGAGGTGGCGGGGCAAGAGACCCAGTACTTC
>TRBV20-1|NA|few|TRBJ1-2
CSARDLRRNYGYTF
TGCAGTGCTAGAGATCTTCGCCGCAACTATGGCTACACCTTC
>TRBV5-1|NA|few|TRBJ2-3
CASSAGRDIADTQYF
TGCGCCAGCAGCGCCGGACGAGATATAGCAGATACGCAGTATTTT
>TRBV4-3|NA|NA|TRBJ2-3
CASSQDNAYSDTQYF
TGCGCCAGCAGCCAAGATAATGCCTACAGCGATACGCAGTATTTT
>TRBV19|TRBD1|once|TRBJ1-4
CASKETGYEKLFF
TGTGCCAGCAAAGAGACAGGGTATGAAAAACTGTTTTTT
>TRBV11-3|NA|NA|TRBJ1-6
CASSFISYNSPLHF
TGTGCCAGCAGCTTTATCTCCTATAATTCACCCCTCCACTTT
>TRBV27|TRBD2|few|TRBJ2-7
CACGTSVYEQYF
TGTGCCTGCGGGACTAGCGTCTACGAGCAGTACTTC
>TRBV7-2|NA|few|TRBJ2-7
CASSFGEVAYEQYF
TGTGCCAGCAGCTTCGGTGAGGTTGCCTACGAGCAGTACTTC
>TRBV20-1|NA|NA|TRBJ1-2
CSAPYGYAF
TGCAGTGCCCCATATGGCTACGCCTTC
>TRBV2|TRBD1|once|TRBJ1-5
CASYRGPGQPQHF
TGTGCCTCGTACAGGGGGCCGGGACAGCCCCAGCATTTT
>TRBV15|NA|once|TRBJ2-7
CATSSWSVEEQYF
TGTGCCACCAGCAGCTGGTCAGTTGAGGAGCAGTACTTC
>TRBV20-1|NA|few|TRBJ2-1
CSARAPLQENNEQFF
TGCAGTGCCAGGGCCCCTCTTCAGGAGAACAATGAGCAGTTCTTC
>TRBV6-2/TRBV6-3|NA|NA|TRBJ2-5
CASSPSPGAQETQYF
TGTGCCAGCAGCCCGTCGCCCGGGGCCCAAGAGACCCAGTACTTC
>TRBV29-1|TRBD1|once|TRBJ2-3
CSVLLQGATDTQYF
TGCAGCGTACTCCTACAGGGGGCCACAGATACGCAGTATTTT
>TRBV4-1|TRBD2|many|TRBJ2-1
CASSQQGSAGGFDEQFF
TGCGCCAGCAGCCAGCAAGGGTCGGCGGGAGGGTTCGATGAGCAGTTCTTC
>TRBV4-2|NA|NA|TRBJ2-1
CASSRSGGIGNEQFF
TGTGCCAGCAGCCGAAGTGGCGGGATCGGCAATGAGCAGTTCTTC
>TRBV5-1|NA|NA|TRBJ2-1
CASQAVSMAAYEQFF
TGCGCCAGCCAGGCGGTTTCCATGGCAGCCTATGAGCAGTTCTTC
>TRBV20-1|NA|few|TRBJ2-3
CSARRPSAPVWDF
TGCAGTGCTAGACGTCCTAGCGCCCCAGTTTGGGATTTT
>TRBV29-1|TRBD1|NA|TRBJ1-3
CSVTGVIGNTIYF
TGCAGCGTCACAGGGGTAATCGGAAACACCATATATTTT
>TRBV6-5|NA|NA|TRBJ2-2
CASSYSPSKEWNTGELFF
TGTGCCAGCAGTTACTCGCCTTCCAAGGAATGGAACACCGGGGAGCTGTTTTTT
>TRBV2|NA|few|TRBJ2-7
CASSGRTTSSYEQYF
TGTGCCAGCAGTGGGAGGACAACTAGCTCCTACGAGCAGTACTTC
>TRBV12-3/TRBV12-4|NA|NA|TRBJ1-5
CASSDPGAQHF
TGTGCCAGCAGTGACCCTGGGGCCCAGCATTTT
>TRBV4-2|NA|NA|TRBJ1-4
CASRNPGANEKLFF
TGTGCCAGCAGAAACCCTGGAGCTAATGAAAAACTGTTTTTT
>TRBV9|NA|NA|TRBJ1-3
CASSPRGVEDTIYF
TGTGCCAGCAGCCCGCGGGGAGTAGAAGACACCATATATTTT
>TRBV20-1|TRBD1|NA|TRBJ2-7
CSAQASGTGIYEQYF
TGCAGTGCTCAAGCGTCCGGGACAGGGATCTACGAGCAGTACTTC
>TRBV6-1|NA|few|TRBJ2-2
CASNGIVTGELFF
TGTGCCAGCAATGGGATAGTCACCGGGGAGCTGTTTTTT
>TRBV7-9|TRBD2|NA|TRBJ2-1
CASSSLRAGGYNEQFF
TGTGCCAGCAGCTCCCTGCGGGCGGGGGGTTACAATGAGCAGTTCTTC
>TRBV29-1|NA|NA|TRBJ1-4
CSVGDPGSLNEKLFF
TGCAGCGTCGGCGATCCCGGGAGCTTGAATGAAAAACTGTTTTTT
>TRBV29-1|NA|NA|TRBJ1-2
CSVEDGSDYGYTF
TGCAGCGTTGAAGACGGATCGGACTATGGCTACACCTTC
>TRBV7-9|NA|few|TRBJ2-7
CASSPWDRVYEQYF
TGTGCCAGCAGCCCCTGGGATAGGGTCTACGAGCAGTACTTC
>TRBV7-2|TRBD2|NA|TRBJ2-5
CASSLQRGGRSETQYF
TGTGCCAGCAGCCTGCAGCGGGGGGGTAGGTCGGAGACCCAGTACTTC
>TRBV3-1|NA|few|TRBJ2-5
CASSQDDGGEQETQYF
TGTGCCAGCAGCCAAGATGACGGCGGGGAACAAGAGACCCAGTACTTC
>TRBV4-3|NA|few|TRBJ2-7
CASSQDPGLYEQYF
TGCGCCAGCAGCCAAGATCCGGGACTTTACGAGCAGTACTTC
>TRBV28|TRBD2|many|TRBJ2-5
CASSPRLAGVETQYF
TGTGCCAGCAGTCCCCGTTTAGCGGGAGTGGAGACCCAGTACTTC
>TRBV7-2|NA|few|TRBJ1-4
CASTPGQGLEKLFF
TGTGCCAGCACACCGGGACAAGGTCTCGAAAAACTGTTTTTT
>TRBV15|NA|NA|TRBJ2-7
CATSRDYRAEQYF
TGTGCCACCAGCAGAGACTACAGGGCCGAGCAGTACTTC
>TRBV2|TRBD2|NA|TRBJ2-7
CASITSGIYEQYF
TGTGCCAGCATTACTAGCGGGATCTACGAGCAGTACTTC
>TRBV11-2|TRBD1|few|TRBJ1-4
CASSLVGQGRVNEKLFF
TGTGCCAGCAGCTTAGTGGGACAGGGTCGGGTTAATGAAAAACTGTTTTTT
>TRBV7-6|NA|few|TRBJ2-1
CASSLETTLYNEQFF
TGTGCCAGCAGCTTAGAAACTACTCTGTACAATGAGCAGTTCTTC